This T cell receptor beta chain appears in the sequencing data of a study of T cells in Graves' hyperthyroidism and ophthalmopathy. Findings and caveats of the study: Among clonotypes expanded in thyroid above 0.001, most were also found in blood.

The CDR3 spans 15 residues. Germline CDR1 SQVTM, CDR2 ANQGSEA. V lost 1 base and J 5 bases, leaving 17 bases between the germline ends. This clonotype was recorded many times. What it binds is unknown. It was RNA transcripts that yielded the amplified TCR beta CDR3 regions. The HTBI set primed first-round TCR CDR3 RT-PCR. MiXCR was run by TCRdb on the multiplex PCR reads, yielding one entry per CDR3 protein. The sample carries about 570,000 distinct CDR3 sequences, 46% recorded once. The chain combines TRBV29-1 with TRBJ1-1; weak D call: TRBD1 (6 bases). Input material: peripheral blood or thyroid tissue (not recorded which). The receptor comes from an adult woman with Graves' disease, either hyperthyroidism or ophthalmopathy (not recorded which). The CDR3 loop reads CSVEVPGARRTEAFF. CDR3 sequence (DNA): TGCAGCGTTGAAGTCCCAGGGGCGCGGAGGACTGAAGCTTTCTTT.